A selection of T cell receptor beta chains follows, all from one sample in a study of Graves' ophthalmopathy and Graves' hyperthyroidism. TCRdb redid the calling of the multiplex PCR reads with MiXCR, one entry per CDR3 protein. The sample lists 400,000 or so distinct CDR3 sequences, 15% occurring once. The sample was peripheral blood. These receptors were taken from a woman aged 18-35 years with stable Graves' hyperthyroidism. CDR3s include the opening cysteine and the closing phenylalanine or tryptophan. The order of the fields is clone size, J gene, V gene, D gene, CDR3 protein, CDR3 DNA. D genes are given only for firm matches. Some rows have no size entry. The others give once, few or many, or a class for an expanded clone.

abundance: many
j_gene: TRBJ1-1
v_gene: TRBV6-2/TRBV6-3
d_gene: -
CDR3aa: CASNRGRTEAFF
CDR3nt: TGTGCCAGCAATCGGGGGAGGACTGAAGCTTTCTTT

abundance: many
j_gene: TRBJ1-6
v_gene: TRBV13
d_gene: -
CDR3aa: CASSLVMGRANSPLHF
CDR3nt: TGTGCCAGCAGCTTAGTGATGGGGCGAGCTAATTCACCCCTCCACTTT

abundance: many
j_gene: TRBJ1-5
v_gene: TRBV15
d_gene: -
CDR3aa: CATSRKSRGMDNQPQHF
CDR3nt: TGTGCCACCAGCAGAAAAAGCCGGGGAATGGACAATCAGCCCCAGCATTTT

abundance: -
j_gene: TRBJ2-7
v_gene: TRBV6-2/TRBV6-3
d_gene: -
CDR3aa: CASSYGRGTRYEQYF
CDR3nt: TGTGCCAGCAGTTACGGGCGCGGGACGAGATACGAGCAGTACTTC

abundance: few
j_gene: TRBJ2-5
v_gene: TRBV2
d_gene: -
CDR3aa: CASMWGGETQYF
CDR3nt: TGTGCCAGCATGTGGGGGGGCGAGACCCAGTACTTC

abundance: many
j_gene: TRBJ1-1
v_gene: TRBV29-1
d_gene: -
CDR3aa: CSVWTELNTEAFF
CDR3nt: TGCAGCGTTTGGACAGAGTTGAACACTGAAGCTTTCTTT

abundance: -
j_gene: TRBJ1-1
v_gene: TRBV6-1
d_gene: -
CDR3aa: CASSPLVLSGAEAFF
CDR3nt: TGTGCCAGCAGCCCTTTGGTTCTCAGCGGGGCTGAAGCTTTCTTT

abundance: few
j_gene: TRBJ1-2
v_gene: TRBV7-2
d_gene: TRBD1
CDR3aa: CASSTTGGVIYGYTF
CDR3nt: TGTGCCAGCAGCACGACAGGGGGCGTGATCTATGGCTACACCTTC

abundance: -
j_gene: TRBJ2-5
v_gene: TRBV2
d_gene: -
CDR3aa: CATPGVSQETQYF
CDR3nt: TGTGCCACCCCGGGTGTTAGCCAAGAGACCCAGTACTTC

abundance: many
j_gene: TRBJ2-2
v_gene: TRBV11-2
d_gene: -
CDR3aa: CASSLREIGELFF
CDR3nt: TGTGCCAGCAGCCTTAGGGAAATCGGGGAGCTGTTTTTT

abundance: -
j_gene: TRBJ1-2
v_gene: TRBV5-1
d_gene: TRBD1
CDR3aa: CASSVSGTETGYTF
CDR3nt: TGCGCCAGCAGCGTATCCGGGACAGAGACCGGCTACACCTTC

abundance: many
j_gene: TRBJ1-2
v_gene: TRBV5-6
d_gene: -
CDR3aa: CASSGMAGPAYGYTF
CDR3nt: TGTGCCAGCAGCGGGATGGCAGGCCCCGCTTATGGCTACACCTTC

abundance: many
j_gene: TRBJ1-5
v_gene: TRBV6-5
d_gene: -
CDR3aa: CASSYGRTLTPQHF
CDR3nt: TGTGCCAGCAGTTACGGCAGAACCCTCACGCCCCAGCATTTT

abundance: many
j_gene: TRBJ1-2
v_gene: TRBV7-9
d_gene: -
CDR3aa: CASSGRSGYTF
CDR3nt: TGTGCCAGCAGCGGACGGAGTGGCTACACCTTC

abundance: many
j_gene: TRBJ1-2
v_gene: TRBV2
d_gene: TRBD1
CDR3aa: CASSGYRQGVYGYTF
CDR3nt: TGTGCCAGCAGCGGATACCGACAGGGGGTCTATGGCTACACCTTC

abundance: few
j_gene: TRBJ2-4
v_gene: TRBV18
d_gene: -
CDR3aa: CASSPRGGVAKNIQYF
CDR3nt: TGTGCCAGCTCACCACGAGGCGGGGTAGCCAAAAACATTCAGTACTTC

abundance: many
j_gene: TRBJ2-2
v_gene: TRBV19
d_gene: -
CDR3aa: CASSIGGQAFGGELFF
CDR3nt: TGTGCCAGTAGTATCGGGGGGCAGGCATTTGGTGGGGAGCTGTTTTTT

abundance: -
j_gene: TRBJ2-7
v_gene: TRBV6-5
d_gene: TRBD2
CDR3aa: CASSYSSGSSYEQYF
CDR3nt: TGTGCCAGCAGTTACTCTAGCGGGAGCTCCTACGAGCAGTACTTC

abundance: many
j_gene: TRBJ2-7
v_gene: TRBV7-2
d_gene: -
CDR3aa: CASSLRGGVSYEQYF
CDR3nt: TGTGCCAGCAGCTTACGGGGCGGGGTTTCCTACGAGCAGTACTTC

abundance: few
j_gene: TRBJ1-1
v_gene: TRBV18
d_gene: -
CDR3aa: CASSPRGRGWNTEAFF
CDR3nt: TGTGCCAGCTCACCCCGGGGACGCGGGTGGAACACTGAAGCTTTCTTT

abundance: many
j_gene: TRBJ2-7
v_gene: TRBV11-1
d_gene: -
CDR3aa: CASSFDRNTPGLDEQYF
CDR3nt: TGTGCCAGCAGCTTCGACAGAAATACCCCGGGCTTGGACGAGCAGTACTTC

abundance: many
j_gene: TRBJ1-2
v_gene: TRBV6-1
d_gene: -
CDR3aa: CASSDSGRLPNYGYTF
CDR3nt: TGTGCCAGCAGTGATTCTGGAAGGCTACCTAACTATGGCTACACCTTC

abundance: many
j_gene: TRBJ1-5
v_gene: TRBV13
d_gene: -
CDR3aa: CASSHGSSRTHQPQHF
CDR3nt: TGTGCCAGCAGCCATGGGTCGTCCCGCACACATCAGCCCCAGCATTTT

abundance: few
j_gene: TRBJ2-5
v_gene: TRBV7-2
d_gene: TRBD1
CDR3aa: CASRDRSNQQETQYF
CDR3nt: TGTGCCAGCAGGGACAGGTCTAACCAACAAGAGACCCAGTACTTC

abundance: few
j_gene: TRBJ1-2
v_gene: TRBV19
d_gene: -
CDR3aa: CASIGVAWGYGYTF
CDR3nt: TGTGCCAGTATAGGCGTCGCCTGGGGCTATGGCTACACCTTC

abundance: many
j_gene: TRBJ1-5
v_gene: TRBV20-1
d_gene: TRBD1
CDR3aa: CSAGTDLNQPQHF
CDR3nt: TGCAGTGCTGGGACAGACCTAAATCAGCCCCAGCATTTT

abundance: many
j_gene: TRBJ2-5
v_gene: TRBV13
d_gene: -
CDR3aa: CASSRVDRTYPEETQYF
CDR3nt: TGTGCCAGCAGCAGGGTAGACAGAACCTATCCTGAAGAGACCCAGTACTTC